The text below deals with one T cell receptor beta chain. What it binds is not known. CDR1 MNHNS and CDR2 SASEGT come from the germline V gene. The CDR3 is 16 amino acids. With V trimmed by 4 bases and J by 8 bases, 12 bases remained unmatched. This specimen comes from a study of CD8 T cells in ankylosing spondylitis. Study-wide points: Disease-linked clones reportedly concentrated significantly in matched ankylosing spondylitis synovial fluid.

TCRdb independently ran MiXCR on the 5' RACE reads; one entry per CDR3 protein. The data hold 300,000 to 350,000 distinct CDR3 sequences, with roughly 14% observed a single time. This chain uses TRBV6-1 with TRBJ2-1, with 9 nucleotides matching TRBD2. The sequenced sample consisted of blood, either unsorted or a sorted T cell fraction (not recorded which). The clonotype was recovered from a male donor with ankylosing spondylitis or in good health (not recorded which). The CDR3 DNA sequence: TGTGCCAGCAGTGGAGTAGCGGGAGCGCCCCGCGATGAGCAGTTCTTC. Protein sequence: CASSGVAGAPRDEQFF.